These 2 T cell receptor beta chains came from one sample sequenced in a study of human T cells and chemical hapten exposure. Each CDR3 protein gets one entry after TCRdb re-called the RACE reads with MiXCR. The repertoire holds roughly 160,000 distinct CDR3 sequences, with roughly 15% as singletons. Time point reported: patch test 1, 2 weeks after DPC sensitization. Treatment defined: therapeutic diphenylcyclopropenone sensitization with weekly scalp DPC. The input for sequencing was whole blood, taken in connection with sensitization to the hapten diphenylcyclopropenone (DPC). All receptors come from a woman aged 30 to 39 with alopecia areata. Some clones in this sample may be carry-over from other donors' samples.

This clonotype was seen a handful of times. The V gene is TRBV7-9, the J gene TRBJ2-2; 7 bases agree with TRBD1. CDR3 length equals 19 residues. V shed 2 bases and J 3 bases; nucleotides not matched to a gene: 15. The germline V gene encodes CDR1 SEHNR and CDR2 FQNEAQ (reference sequence). CDR3 bases: TGTGCCAGCAGCTTATGGGGCACAGGGGACCCACTTCACACCGGGGAGCTGTTTTTT. It specifies CASSLWGTGDPLHTGELFF.

V usage is TRBV7-2 and J usage is TRBJ2-3, with unresolved D. Trimming took 3 bases from V and 6 from J, leaving 10 bases between them. There are 13 residues in the CDR3. Germline V gives CDR1 SGHTA, CDR2 FQGNSA. CDR3: CASSLRIGDTQYF. CDR3 in DNA: TGTGCCAGCAGCTTGCGTATCGGGGATACGCAGTATTTT.